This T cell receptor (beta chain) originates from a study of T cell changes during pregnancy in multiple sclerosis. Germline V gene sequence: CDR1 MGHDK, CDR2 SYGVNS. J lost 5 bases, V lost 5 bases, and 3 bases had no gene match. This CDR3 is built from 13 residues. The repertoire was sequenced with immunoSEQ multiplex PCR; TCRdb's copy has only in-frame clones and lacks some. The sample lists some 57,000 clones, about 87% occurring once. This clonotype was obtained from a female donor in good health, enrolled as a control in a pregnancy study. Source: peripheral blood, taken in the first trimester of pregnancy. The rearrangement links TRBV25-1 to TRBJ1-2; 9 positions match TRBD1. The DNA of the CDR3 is TGTGCCAGCAGTCTGGGACAGGGATATGGCTACACCTTC. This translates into CASSLGQGYGYTF.